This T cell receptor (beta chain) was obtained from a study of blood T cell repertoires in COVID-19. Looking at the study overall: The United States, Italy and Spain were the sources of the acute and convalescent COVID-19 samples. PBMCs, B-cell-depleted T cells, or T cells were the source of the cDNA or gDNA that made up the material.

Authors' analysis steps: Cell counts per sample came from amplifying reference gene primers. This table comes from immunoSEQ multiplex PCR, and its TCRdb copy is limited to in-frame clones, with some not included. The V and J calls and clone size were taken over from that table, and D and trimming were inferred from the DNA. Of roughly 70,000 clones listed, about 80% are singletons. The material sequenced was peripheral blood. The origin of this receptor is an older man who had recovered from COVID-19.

CDR3 loop: CASSPAGGAYEQYF. The DNA for the CDR3 is TGTGCCAGCAGTCCAGCGGGAGGCGCCTACGAGCAGTACTTC. The chain uses TRBV27 and TRBJ2-7; 9 positions agree with TRBD2. Trimming cost V 5 bases and J 2 bases; bases outside gene matches: 4. CDR1 and CDR2 (germline): MNHEY, SMNVEV (reference sequence). The CDR3 runs to 14 residues.